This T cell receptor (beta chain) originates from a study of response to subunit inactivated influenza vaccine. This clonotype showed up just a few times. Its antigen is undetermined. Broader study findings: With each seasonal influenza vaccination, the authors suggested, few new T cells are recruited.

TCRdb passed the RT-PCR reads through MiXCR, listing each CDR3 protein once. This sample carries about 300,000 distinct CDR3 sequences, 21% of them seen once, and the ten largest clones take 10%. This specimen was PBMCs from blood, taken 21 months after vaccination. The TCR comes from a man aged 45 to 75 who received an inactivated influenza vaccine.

The CDR3 is CSARSGAGATEAFF. In DNA form, the CDR3 reads TGCAGTGCTAGATCAGGGGCCGGGGCGACTGAAGCTTTCTTT. The V call is TRBV20-1, the J call TRBJ1-1, with D tentatively TRBD1 (6 bases). The CDR3 has 14 amino acids. The V end lost 2 bases, the J end lost 5 bases, and 15 bases lay between the germline ends. Germline V CDR1 and CDR2: DFQATT, SNEGSKA (reference sequence).